This T cell receptor (beta chain) was obtained from a study of blood T cell repertoires in COVID-19. This CDR3 is 15 amino acids long. Trimming removed 5 bases from V and 3 bases from J; junction bases left unmatched: 5. From germline, CDR1 is LGHDT and CDR2 YNNKEL (reference sequence). Cohorts were based on clinical histories the participants reported. Two negative PCRs, clearance, or symptom resolution were required of recovered Cohort 3 donors. In the original analysis: Reference gene primer amplification gave estimated nucleated cell counts. Only in-frame clones appear in the TCRdb table, and some are missing; sequencing was by immunoSEQ multiplex PCR. V and J calls and clone size follow that table, whereas D and trimming were derived from the DNA. The sample consists of 110,000 to 150,000 clones, about 80% of them appearing once.

This sequence joins TRBV3-1 (or the pseudogene TRBV3-2) and TRBJ1-2; the match to TRBD1 covers 11 bases. The sequence was obtained from a man aged 50 to 60 who had recovered from COVID-19. Input material: PBMCs or T cells enriched from blood (not recorded which). CDR3 sequence: CASSIWTGGDYGYTF. DNA of the CDR3: TGTGCCAGCAGCATTTGGACAGGGGGCGACTATGGCTACACCTTC.